Sequencing of this T cell receptor (beta chain) was carried out in a study of blood T cell repertoires in COVID-19. Germline CDR1 reads MNHEY; CDR2 reads SVGEGT. The CDR3 runs 14 residues. The V gene end was trimmed by 2 bases and the J gene end by 3 bases; junction bases not matched to a gene: 3. Study processing details: The assay estimated nucleated cells by amplifying reference gene primers. Here immunoSEQ multiplex PCR was the method, and the copy in TCRdb shows in-frame clones only, minus some. V, J and clone size reflect that table, while D and trimming were determined from the DNA. This table has 300,000 to 350,000 clones, 70% to 90% appearing once. Living in 24 US areas, the participants were between 18 and 89 years of age.

This TCR was recovered from a woman aged 40-49 years with acute COVID-19. This sequence joins TRBV6-2 or TRBV6-3 and TRBJ2-7, with 8 bases aligning to TRBD2. Input material: PBMCs or T cells enriched from blood (not recorded which). In nucleotides, the CDR3 is TGTGCCAGCAGTTACGCGGGGGGTAACTACGAGCAGTACTTC. It translates to CASSYAGGNYEQYF.